Here is one T cell receptor beta chain with its context. As yet, its antigen is unknown. There was relapse after autologous stem cell transplantation in every patient, and there was variation in brentuximab vedotin exposure. V lost 4 bases and J lost 2, with 12 bases in between. In germline, CDR1 is SGHTA, CDR2 FQGNSA. This CDR3 region has 14 residues. The data derive from a study of PD-1 blockade in classical Hodgkin lymphoma. Sequencing was performed with immunoSEQ multiplex PCR; in TCRdb, only in-frame clones are kept and a portion is missing. The repertoire holds approximately 60,000 clones, approximately 88% seen once, with approximately 12% in the top ten. The study's findings and limits: Newly diagnosed patients were reported to exhibit reduced baseline TCR diversity relative to healthy donors.

This receptor was taken from a human donor with classical Hodgkin lymphoma. This chain uses TRBV7-2 with TRBJ2-7; D may be TRBD1 or TRBD2 (6 bases each). The input for sequencing was peripheral blood mononuclear cells (PBMCs), taken at baseline. CDR3 residues: CASSWGALAYEQYF. CDR3 nucleotide sequence: TGTGCCAGCAGCTGGGGGGCTCTCGCCTACGAGCAGTACTTC.